The subject of this entry is one T cell receptor beta chain. The antigen remains undetermined. The CDR3 is made up of 12 amino acids. Germline V gives CDR1 SQVTM, CDR2 ANQGSEA. V was clipped by 6 bases and J by 3 bases, with 11 bases between them. This sample is drawn from a study of regulatory T cells in long-lasting Graves disease. Study-wide findings and caveats: Less diverse TCR repertoires were seen in persistent Graves' patients than in newly diagnosed ones.

The time point is: newly diagnosed GD, antithyroid drugs for less than 3 months. The TCR library was made from RNA extracted from PBMCs. Patients with Graves' disease were diagnosed by American Thyroid Association guidelines. To make TCR beta libraries, researchers used iRepertoire HTBI primers and Arm-PCR of CDR3 regions. Each CDR3 protein gets one entry after TCRdb re-called the multiplex PCR reads with MiXCR. The data show about 530,000 distinct CDR3 sequences, 15% to 20% seen once. A further study also used this sample, focusing on T cells in Graves' hyperthyroidism and ophthalmopathy. As reported in that work: No ophthalmopathy progression within 18 months constituted stable Graves' hyperthyroidism.

The genes are TRBV29-1 and TRBJ1-1; no firm D call. Sequenced material: peripheral blood mononuclear cells (PBMCs), taken at new diagnosis, from a patient treated with antithyroid drugs. This receptor was identified in a woman aged 35-65 years with Graves disease. CDR3 residues: CSVSGADTEAFF. The DNA of the CDR3 is TGCAGCGTCTCGGGAGCGGACACTGAAGCTTTCTTT.